The source of this TCR beta chain is a study of OX40 agonist ivuxolimab in advanced cancers. In the study overall: Therapy given before enrollment (anti-PD-1, anti-PD-L1 or anti-CTLA-4) was allowed, and over 35% had some.

In its sample, this clone was seen once. Sequenced by immunoSEQ multiplex PCR; TCRdb stores in-frame clones only, minus some. The sample gives about 61,000 clones, about 85% of which show up once; about 0.38% is in the top ten. The source of this sequence is an adult with an advanced solid tumor such as melanoma, head and neck, liver or kidney cancer. The sample here was CD4+ or CD8+ T cells sorted from blood, taken in a trial of the OX40 agonist ivuxolimab.

CDR3 sequence: CASSPGGLNTGELFF. In DNA, the CDR3 is TGTGCCAGCAGCCCGGGTGGGCTTAACACCGGGGAGCTGTTTTTT. The chain recombines TRBV6-5 with TRBJ2-2; D unclear. Germline CDR1 and CDR2: MNHEY and SVGAGI. CDR3 length: 15 amino acids. V lost 6 bases to trimming and J lost 2 bases, with 13 bases between them.